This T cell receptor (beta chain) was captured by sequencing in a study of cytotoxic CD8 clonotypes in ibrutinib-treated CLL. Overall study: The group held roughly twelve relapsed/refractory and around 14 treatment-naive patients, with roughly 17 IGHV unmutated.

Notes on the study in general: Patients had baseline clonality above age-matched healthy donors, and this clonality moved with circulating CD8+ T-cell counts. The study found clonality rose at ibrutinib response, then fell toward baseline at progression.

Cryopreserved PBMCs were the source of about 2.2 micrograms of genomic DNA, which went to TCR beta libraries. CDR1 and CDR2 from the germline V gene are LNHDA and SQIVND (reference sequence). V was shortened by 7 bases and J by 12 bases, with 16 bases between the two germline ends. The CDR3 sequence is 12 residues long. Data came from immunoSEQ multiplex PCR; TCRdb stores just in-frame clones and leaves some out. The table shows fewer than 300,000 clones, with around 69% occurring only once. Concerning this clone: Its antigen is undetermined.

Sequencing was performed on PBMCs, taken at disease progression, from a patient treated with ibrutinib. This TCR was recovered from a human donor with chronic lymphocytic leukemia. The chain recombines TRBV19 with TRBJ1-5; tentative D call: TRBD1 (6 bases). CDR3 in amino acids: CASNGQKRVQHF. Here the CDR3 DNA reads TGTGCCAGTAATGGACAGAAGAGGGTCCAGCATTTT.